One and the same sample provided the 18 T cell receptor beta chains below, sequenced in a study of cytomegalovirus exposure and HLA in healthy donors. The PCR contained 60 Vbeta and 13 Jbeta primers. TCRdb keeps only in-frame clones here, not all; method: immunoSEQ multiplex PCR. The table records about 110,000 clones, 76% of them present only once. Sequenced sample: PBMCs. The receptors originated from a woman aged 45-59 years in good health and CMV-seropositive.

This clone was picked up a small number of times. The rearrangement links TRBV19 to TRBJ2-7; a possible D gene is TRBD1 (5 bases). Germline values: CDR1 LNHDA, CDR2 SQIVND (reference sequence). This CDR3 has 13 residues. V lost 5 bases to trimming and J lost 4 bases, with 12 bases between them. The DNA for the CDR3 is TGTGCCAGTAGTGGTACAGGTTTATACGAGCAGTACTTC. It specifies CASSGTGLYEQYF.

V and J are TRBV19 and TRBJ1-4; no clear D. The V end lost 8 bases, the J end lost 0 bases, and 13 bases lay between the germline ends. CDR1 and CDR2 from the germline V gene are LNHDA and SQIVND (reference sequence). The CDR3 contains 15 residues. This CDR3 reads CASALSGSTNEKLFF. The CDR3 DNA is TGTGCCAGTGCATTATCAGGCTCAACTAATGAAAAACTGTTTTTT. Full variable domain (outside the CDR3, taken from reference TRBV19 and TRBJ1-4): DGGITQSPKYLFRKEGQNVTLSCEQNLNHDAMYWYRQDPGQGLRLIYYSQIVNDFQKGDIAEGYSVSREKKESFPLTVTSAQKNPTAFYLCASALSGSTNEKLFFGSGTQLSVL.

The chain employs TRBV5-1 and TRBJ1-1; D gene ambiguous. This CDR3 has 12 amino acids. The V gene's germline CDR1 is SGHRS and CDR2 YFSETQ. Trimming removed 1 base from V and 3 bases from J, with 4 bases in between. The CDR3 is CASSLRDTEAFF. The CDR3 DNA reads TGCGCCAGCAGCTTGCGGGACACTGAAGCTTTCTTT.

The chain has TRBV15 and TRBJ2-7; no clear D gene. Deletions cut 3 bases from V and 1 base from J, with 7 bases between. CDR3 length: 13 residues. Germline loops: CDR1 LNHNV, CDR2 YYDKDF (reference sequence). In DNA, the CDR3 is TGTGCCACCAGCAGCCGGGTATCCTACGAGCAGTACTTC. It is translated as CATSSRVSYEQYF. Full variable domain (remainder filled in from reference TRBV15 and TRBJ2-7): DAMVIQNPRYQVTQFGKPVTLSCSQTLNHNVMYWYQQKSSQAPKLLFHYYDKDFNNEADTPDNFQSRRPNTSFCFLDIRSPGLGDTAMYLCATSSRVSYEQYFGPGTRLTVT.

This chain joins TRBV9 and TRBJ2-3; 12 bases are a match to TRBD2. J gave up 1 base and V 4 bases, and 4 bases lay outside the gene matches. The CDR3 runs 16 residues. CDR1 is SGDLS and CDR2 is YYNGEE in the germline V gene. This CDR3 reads CASSPLAGGRTDTQYF. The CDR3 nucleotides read TGTGCCAGCAGCCCACTAGCGGGGGGCCGCACAGATACGCAGTATTTT.

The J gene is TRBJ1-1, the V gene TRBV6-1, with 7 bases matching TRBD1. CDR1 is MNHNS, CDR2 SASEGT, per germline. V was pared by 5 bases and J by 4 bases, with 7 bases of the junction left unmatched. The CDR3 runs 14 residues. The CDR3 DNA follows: TGTGCCAGCAGTAAAGACAGGGTTGGCACTGAAGCTTTCTTT. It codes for CASSKDRVGTEAFF.

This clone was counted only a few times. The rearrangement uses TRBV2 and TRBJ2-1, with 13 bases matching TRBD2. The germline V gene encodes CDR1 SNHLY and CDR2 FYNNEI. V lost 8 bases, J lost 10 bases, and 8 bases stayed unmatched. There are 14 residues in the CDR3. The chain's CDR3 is CASGGTSGVQEQFF. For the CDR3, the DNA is TGTGCCAGCGGCGGGACTAGCGGGGTCCAGGAGCAGTTCTTC.

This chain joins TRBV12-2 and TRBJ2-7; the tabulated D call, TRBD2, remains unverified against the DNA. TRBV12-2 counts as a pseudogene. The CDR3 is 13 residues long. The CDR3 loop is CARRTGGVYEQYF. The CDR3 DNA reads TGTGCAAGGCGGACGGGAGGCGTCTACGAGCAGTACTTC.

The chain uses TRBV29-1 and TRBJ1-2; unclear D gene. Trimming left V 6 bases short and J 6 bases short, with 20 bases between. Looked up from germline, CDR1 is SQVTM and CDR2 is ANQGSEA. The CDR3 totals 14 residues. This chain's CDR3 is CSVGLGESVDGYTF. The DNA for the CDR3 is TGCAGCGTAGGCCTCGGGGAAAGTGTCGATGGCTACACCTTC.

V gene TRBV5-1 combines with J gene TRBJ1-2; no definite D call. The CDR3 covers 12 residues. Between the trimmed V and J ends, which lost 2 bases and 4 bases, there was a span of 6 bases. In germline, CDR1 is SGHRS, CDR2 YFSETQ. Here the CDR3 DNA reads TGCGCCAGCAGCTTCTCGGGCTATGGCTACACCTTC. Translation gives CASSFSGYGYTF.

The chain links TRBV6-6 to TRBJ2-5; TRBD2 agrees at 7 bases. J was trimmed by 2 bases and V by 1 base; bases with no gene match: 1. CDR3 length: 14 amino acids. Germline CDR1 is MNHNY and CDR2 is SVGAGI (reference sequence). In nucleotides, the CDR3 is TGTGCCAGCAGTTACTGGCGGGGGCAAGAGACCCAGTACTTC. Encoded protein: CASSYWRGQETQYF.

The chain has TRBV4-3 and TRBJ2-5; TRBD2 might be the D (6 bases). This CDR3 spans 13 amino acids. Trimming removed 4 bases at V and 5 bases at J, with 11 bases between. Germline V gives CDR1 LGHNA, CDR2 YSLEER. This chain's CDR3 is CASSLAVYETQYF. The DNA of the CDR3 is TGCGCCAGCAGCCTAGCGGTCTATGAGACCCAGTACTTC.

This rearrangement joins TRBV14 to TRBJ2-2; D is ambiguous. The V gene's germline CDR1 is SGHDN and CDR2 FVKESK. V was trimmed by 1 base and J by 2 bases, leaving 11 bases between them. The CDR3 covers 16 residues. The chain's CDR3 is CASSQAMPPNTGELFF. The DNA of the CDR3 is TGTGCCAGCAGCCAAGCTATGCCACCCAACACCGGGGAGCTGTTTTTT.

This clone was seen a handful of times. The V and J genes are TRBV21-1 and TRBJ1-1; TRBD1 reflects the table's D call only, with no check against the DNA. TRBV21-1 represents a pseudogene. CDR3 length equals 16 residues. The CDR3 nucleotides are TGTGCCACCTCCAGGAGGGACAGGGAGAGGAACACTGAAGCTTTCTTT. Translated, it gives CATSRRDRERNTEAFF.

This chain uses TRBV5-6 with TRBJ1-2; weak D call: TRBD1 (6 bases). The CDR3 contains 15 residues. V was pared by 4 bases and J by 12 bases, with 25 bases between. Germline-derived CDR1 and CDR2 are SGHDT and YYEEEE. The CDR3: CASSRQQGVLEGDTF. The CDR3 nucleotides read TGTGCCAGCAGCCGTCAACAGGGTGTACTTGAAGGGGACACCTTC.

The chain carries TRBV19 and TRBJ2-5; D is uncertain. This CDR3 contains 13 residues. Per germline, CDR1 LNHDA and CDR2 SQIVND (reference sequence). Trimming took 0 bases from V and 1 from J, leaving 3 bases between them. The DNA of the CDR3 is TGTGCCAGTAGTATAGACAGCCAAGAGACCCAGTACTTC. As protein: CASSIDSQETQYF.

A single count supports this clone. The CDR3 spells CASSAGRQYGYTF. CDR3 DNA: TGTGCCAGCAGCGCCGGGCGACAGTATGGCTACACCTTC. This chain connects TRBV7-2 to TRBJ1-2, with D possibly TRBD1 on 5 matching bases. The CDR3 covers 13 residues. Looked up from germline, CDR1 is SGHTA and CDR2 is FQGNSA. The V and J ends lost 5 bases and 5 bases respectively, with 12 bases between them.

CDR3 region: CASSFSGTKYNEQFF. In DNA form, the CDR3 reads TGCGCCAGCAGCTTTAGCGGGACAAAATACAATGAGCAGTTCTTC. The chain recombines TRBV5-1 with TRBJ2-1; 8 bases fit TRBD2. Germline-derived CDR1 and CDR2 are SGHRS and YFSETQ. V lost 2 bases to trimming and J lost 4 bases; unmatched junction nucleotides: 5. This CDR3 has 15 residues.